Listed below are T cell receptor beta chains from one sample, sequenced in a study of blood T cell repertoires in COVID-19. Produced via immunoSEQ multiplex PCR; TCRdb's table is partial and in-frame only. This table has some 150,000 clones, 80% to 90% appearing once. Sequences were obtained from peripheral blood. These receptors came from a man aged 70 or older with acute or convalescent COVID-19. The CDR3 runs from the conserved cysteine through the conserved F or W. A D gene is named only where the DNA matches it firmly. Clone size is given for some rows only: seen once, a few or many times, or a class if the clone is expanded.

d_call: .; cdr3_length: 14; clone_size: .; j_call: TRBJ1-2; v_call: TRBV7-2; cdr3_nt: TGTGCCAGCAGCTCGGCTGGGGGGGGCTATGGCTACACCTTC; cdr3_aa: CASSSAGGGYGYTF
d_call: TRBD1; cdr3_length: 12; clone_size: .; j_call: TRBJ1-2; v_call: TRBV7-9; cdr3_nt: TGTGCCAGCAGCTGGGACAGTCGTGGCTACACCTTC; cdr3_aa: CASSWDSRGYTF
d_call: .; cdr3_length: 12; clone_size: .; j_call: TRBJ2-7; v_call: TRBV27; cdr3_nt: TGTGCCAGCAGTTTGTTGGGGGCCGAGCAGTACTTC; cdr3_aa: CASSLLGAEQYF
d_call: .; cdr3_length: 15; clone_size: .; j_call: TRBJ2-6; v_call: TRBV9; cdr3_nt: TGTGCCAGCAGCCCGCGCCTCTCTGGGGCCAACGTCCTGACTTTC; cdr3_aa: CASSPRLSGANVLTF
d_call: TRBD2; cdr3_length: 15; clone_size: few; j_call: TRBJ2-2; v_call: TRBV7-7; cdr3_nt: TGTGCTAGCAGCGTTAGCGGGGCGAACACCGGGGAGCTGTTTTTT; cdr3_aa: CASSVSGANTGELFF
d_call: TRBD2; cdr3_length: 16; clone_size: .; j_call: TRBJ2-7; v_call: TRBV5-4; cdr3_nt: TGTGCCAGCAGCTTGGATGGCGGGAGGGCCCATTACGAGCAGTACTTC; cdr3_aa: CASSLDGGRAHYEQYF
d_call: .; cdr3_length: 12; clone_size: few; j_call: TRBJ2-1; v_call: TRBV7-9; cdr3_nt: TGTGCCAGGAGTCGGGAGAGGTCGGAGCAGTTCTTC; cdr3_aa: CARSRERSEQFF
d_call: TRBD1; cdr3_length: 16; clone_size: .; j_call: TRBJ1-4; v_call: TRBV29-1; cdr3_nt: TGCAGCGTTGAAGCCCCCGGACAGGGCACTAATGAAAAACTGTTTTTT; cdr3_aa: CSVEAPGQGTNEKLFF
d_call: .; cdr3_length: 14; clone_size: .; j_call: TRBJ2-1; v_call: TRBV4-3; cdr3_nt: TGCGCCAGCAGCCAAGATGCGGCCTACAATGAGCAGTTCTTC; cdr3_aa: CASSQDAAYNEQFF
d_call: TRBD1; cdr3_length: 13; clone_size: .; j_call: TRBJ2-7; v_call: TRBV2; cdr3_nt: TGTGCCAGCAGTGCGGGACAGCCCTACGAGCAGTACTTC; cdr3_aa: CASSAGQPYEQYF
d_call: .; cdr3_length: 14; clone_size: .; j_call: TRBJ2-7; v_call: TRBV3-1/TRBV3-2; cdr3_nt: TGTGCCAGCAGCCAAGATGTGACAGTCTACGAGCAGTACTTC; cdr3_aa: CASSQDVTVYEQYF
d_call: TRBD2; cdr3_length: 16; clone_size: .; j_call: TRBJ2-3; v_call: TRBV5-1; cdr3_nt: TGCGCCAGCAGCTCGAACGGGAGGACTAGCACAGATACGCAGTATTTT; cdr3_aa: CASSSNGRTSTDTQYF
d_call: TRBD2; cdr3_length: 13; clone_size: .; j_call: TRBJ2-7; v_call: TRBV28; cdr3_nt: TGTGCCAGCAGTGGGGAGGGTGGCTGGGAGCAGTACTTC; cdr3_aa: CASSGEGGWEQYF
d_call: TRBD2; cdr3_length: 16; clone_size: .; j_call: TRBJ2-3; v_call: TRBV5-5; cdr3_nt: TGTGCCAGCACCCGGACGAGCGGGAGTGTGACAGATACGCAGTATTTT; cdr3_aa: CASTRTSGSVTDTQYF
d_call: TRBD1; cdr3_length: 14; clone_size: few; j_call: TRBJ2-2; v_call: TRBV19; cdr3_nt: TGTGCCAGTAGTACCCGGACAGGGGCCGGGGAGCTGTTTTTT; cdr3_aa: CASSTRTGAGELFF
d_call: .; cdr3_length: 15; clone_size: .; j_call: TRBJ2-1; v_call: TRBV28; cdr3_nt: TGTGCCAGCAGTTCTGCGACTACGGGGGTCAATGAGCAGTTCTTC; cdr3_aa: CASSSATTGVNEQFF
d_call: TRBD1; cdr3_length: 15; clone_size: .; j_call: TRBJ2-1; v_call: TRBV7-3; cdr3_nt: TGTGCCAGCAGCAAAGCCGGGACAGCACACAATGAGCAGTTCTTC; cdr3_aa: CASSKAGTAHNEQFF
d_call: .; cdr3_length: 14; clone_size: .; j_call: TRBJ2-7; v_call: TRBV7-8; cdr3_nt: TGTGCCAGCAGCTTCTCCTCAGGGGCCTACGAGCAGTACTTC; cdr3_aa: CASSFSSGAYEQYF
d_call: TRBD2; cdr3_length: 15; clone_size: .; j_call: TRBJ2-1; v_call: TRBV9; cdr3_nt: TGTGCCAGCAGCGTAGAGCGTCTAGCGGGAGGGGTGCAGTTCTTC; cdr3_aa: CASSVERLAGGVQFF
d_call: TRBD1; cdr3_length: 14; clone_size: .; j_call: TRBJ2-7; v_call: TRBV5-1; cdr3_nt: TGCGCCAGCGTCGGGACAGGGGACTCCTACGAGCAGTACTTC; cdr3_aa: CASVGTGDSYEQYF
d_call: TRBD2; cdr3_length: 16; clone_size: .; j_call: TRBJ2-3; v_call: TRBV3-1/TRBV3-2; cdr3_nt: TGTGCCAGCAGCCAAGCAAGCGGGGGAAGCACAGATACGCAGTATTTT; cdr3_aa: CASSQASGGSTDTQYF
d_call: .; cdr3_length: 16; clone_size: .; j_call: TRBJ2-7; v_call: TRBV10-3; cdr3_nt: TGTGCCATCAGTGGGGGGAGGAGCTCTAGCTCCTACGAGCAGTACTTC; cdr3_aa: CAISGGRSSSSYEQYF
d_call: .; cdr3_length: 16; clone_size: .; j_call: TRBJ2-3; v_call: TRBV24-1; cdr3_nt: TGTGCCACCAGTGACCAGACGCGGACTAGCACAGATACGCAGTATTTT; cdr3_aa: CATSDQTRTSTDTQYF
d_call: .; cdr3_length: 12; clone_size: .; j_call: TRBJ2-7; v_call: TRBV28; cdr3_nt: TGTGCCAGCAGTTCCCAAACCTACGAGCAGTACTTC; cdr3_aa: CASSSQTYEQYF
d_call: .; cdr3_length: 13; clone_size: .; j_call: TRBJ2-3; v_call: TRBV12-3/TRBV12-4; cdr3_nt: TGTGCCAGCAGTCGACTAGGTACAGATACGCAGTATTTT; cdr3_aa: CASSRLGTDTQYF
d_call: TRBD1; cdr3_length: 15; clone_size: .; j_call: TRBJ2-7; v_call: TRBV10-3; cdr3_nt: TGTGCCATCAGTACCCCCGGGACAGGGAGGGACGAGCAGTACTTC; cdr3_aa: CAISTPGTGRDEQYF
d_call: TRBD1; cdr3_length: 15; clone_size: .; j_call: TRBJ1-2; v_call: TRBV24-1; cdr3_nt: TGTGCCACCAGTGACCCACAGGGGACCCTAAGTGGCTACACCTTC; cdr3_aa: CATSDPQGTLSGYTF
d_call: .; cdr3_length: 15; clone_size: .; j_call: TRBJ2-1; v_call: TRBV7-2; cdr3_nt: TGTGCCAGCAGCCGGGACTCTGCGTGGGGGAATGAGCAGTTCTTC; cdr3_aa: CASSRDSAWGNEQFF
d_call: TRBD2; cdr3_length: 15; clone_size: few; j_call: TRBJ2-1; v_call: TRBV4-3; cdr3_nt: TGCGCCAGCAGCCAAAGCGGGGCAAACTACAATGAGCAGTTCTTC; cdr3_aa: CASSQSGANYNEQFF
d_call: TRBD1; cdr3_length: 16; clone_size: .; j_call: TRBJ1-5; v_call: TRBV6-6; cdr3_nt: TGTGCCAGCAGTTATCCCCCGGACAGGGGAGATCAGCCCCAGCATTTT; cdr3_aa: CASSYPPDRGDQPQHF
d_call: .; cdr3_length: 12; clone_size: few; j_call: TRBJ1-1; v_call: TRBV24-1; cdr3_nt: TGTGCCACCAGTGCCTGGGGGGGGAGAGCTTTCTTT; cdr3_aa: CATSAWGGRAFF
d_call: TRBD1; cdr3_length: 19; clone_size: .; j_call: TRBJ2-6; v_call: TRBV9; cdr3_nt: TGTGCCAGCAGCGGAGGGATGGGGGACAGGAGGGCTGGGGCCAACGTCCTGACTTTC; cdr3_aa: CASSGGMGDRRAGANVLTF
d_call: .; cdr3_length: 15; clone_size: .; j_call: TRBJ2-2; v_call: TRBV24-1; cdr3_nt: TGTGCCACCAGTGCCGATACCCCTCGGGTCGGGGAGCTGTTTTTT; cdr3_aa: CATSADTPRVGELFF
d_call: .; cdr3_length: 12; clone_size: .; j_call: TRBJ1-2; v_call: TRBV12-3/TRBV12-4; cdr3_nt: TGTGCCAGCAGTTTGGGGGGGCATGGCTACACCTTC; cdr3_aa: CASSLGGHGYTF
d_call: TRBD1; cdr3_length: 15; clone_size: once; j_call: TRBJ2-1; v_call: TRBV7-3; cdr3_nt: TGTGCCAGCAGCCCCACGACAGGGGCCTACAATGAGCAGTTCTTC; cdr3_aa: CASSPTTGAYNEQFF
d_call: TRBD2; cdr3_length: 15; clone_size: once; j_call: TRBJ2-7; v_call: TRBV7-6; cdr3_nt: TGTGCCAGCAGTCCAACTAGCGGGAGGTACTACGAGCAGTACTTC; cdr3_aa: CASSPTSGRYYEQYF
d_call: .; cdr3_length: 16; clone_size: .; j_call: TRBJ2-7; v_call: TRBV4-1; cdr3_nt: TGCGCCAGCAGCCAAGATCAGCCAGGCCTCTCCTACGAGCAGTACTTC; cdr3_aa: CASSQDQPGLSYEQYF
d_call: .; cdr3_length: 15; clone_size: .; j_call: TRBJ1-4; v_call: TRBV6-1; cdr3_nt: TGTGCCAGCAGTGACGCAGGGCTGGCTAATGAAAAACTGTTTTTT; cdr3_aa: CASSDAGLANEKLFF
d_call: TRBD2; cdr3_length: 16; clone_size: .; j_call: TRBJ2-1; v_call: TRBV29-1; cdr3_nt: TGCAGCGTTAAGGGACTAGCGGGAGTAGCTTACAATGAGCAGTTCTTC; cdr3_aa: CSVKGLAGVAYNEQFF
d_call: TRBD1; cdr3_length: 15; clone_size: .; j_call: TRBJ2-7; v_call: TRBV19; cdr3_nt: TGTGCCAGTAGGAACCGGGACAGGGGCTCCTACGAGCAGTACTTC; cdr3_aa: CASRNRDRGSYEQYF
d_call: TRBD1; cdr3_length: 15; clone_size: .; j_call: TRBJ2-1; v_call: TRBV24-1; cdr3_nt: TGTGCCACCAGTATTTGGGCACAGGGGCGAGATGAGCAGTTCTTC; cdr3_aa: CATSIWAQGRDEQFF
d_call: .; cdr3_length: 16; clone_size: .; j_call: TRBJ1-6; v_call: TRBV4-2; cdr3_nt: TGTGCCAGCAGCCCCCGAATAGGGGGGGCGCCTACACCCCTCCACTTT; cdr3_aa: CASSPRIGGAPTPLHF
d_call: TRBD2; cdr3_length: 15; clone_size: .; j_call: TRBJ2-7; v_call: TRBV3-1/TRBV3-2; cdr3_nt: TGTGCCAGCAGCCCCCGAGGTAGCGGGAGTTACGAGCAGTACTTC; cdr3_aa: CASSPRGSGSYEQYF
d_call: .; cdr3_length: 14; clone_size: .; j_call: TRBJ1-4; v_call: TRBV28; cdr3_nt: TGTGCCAGCAGTGGACAGACAACTAATGAAAAACTGTTTTTT; cdr3_aa: CASSGQTTNEKLFF
d_call: .; cdr3_length: 15; clone_size: few; j_call: TRBJ2-3; v_call: TRBV6-5; cdr3_nt: TGTGCCAGCAGTTACGCGGCAGGGGGGTCAGATACGCAGTATTTT; cdr3_aa: CASSYAAGGSDTQYF